This TCR beta chain was obtained from a study of T cell responses to AZD1222 COVID-19 vaccine (dated by TCRdb to 2020 to 2022). In the study overall: Because spike-specific TCR depth and breadth did not differ between the two schedules, AZD1222 recipients who got a second dose at roughly 4 weeks were pooled with those who got a second dose at roughly 12 weeks. Trial participants were enrolled into age subgroups of 18-55, 56-69 and 70-plus years, which contained about 150, 28 and 57 TCR-sequenced participants, respectively. A total of 230 to 250 trial participants underwent TCR sequencing, of whom about 200 had received two doses of AZD1222 and approximately 25 had received two doses of the MenACWY control vaccine.

The CDR3 regions of human TCRbeta chains were subjected to immunosequencing. The published analysis was carried out like this. Repertoire TCRs were checked for matches against a reference library of SARS-CoV-2-specific TCRs that had been generated using the MIRA antigen-specificity platform. Breadth meant the fraction of unique TCRs that were SARS-CoV-2-associated, whereas depth meant the fraction of total T cells that were SARS-CoV-2-associated. Using the MIRA data, each spike-specific TCR was assigned both to the spike region to which the TCR was reactive and to a CD4 or CD8 class. Log10-transformed breadth and depth values were compared by one-way ANOVA with Sidak's multiple comparisons tests. The table was pulled from immuneACCESS by TCRdb, which kept in-frame rearrangements only. Such tables lose some clones; where checked, under half of the loss comes from unresolved V genes, and the rest has no known cause. D and trimming come from the DNA, and the V and J calls and clone size come from that table. Across this sample there are some 150,000 clones, with about 90% seen only once. The top ten hold 4% to 6% of the sample.

Overall study outcomes, separate from this receptor: Spike-specific TCR breadth and depth rose significantly after two AZD1222 doses compared with day 0 and with MenACWY recipients. Participants were mostly white British, with more females than males. The authors suggested clonal diversity may have been underestimated. Because no day 14 peak-response samples were available, repertoires were characterized only after the peak T cell response. Vaccine-associated CD4 TCRs spanned the whole spike protein, with dominant responses in regions 160-218 and 743-854. Reportedly, almost half of the unique spike-specific TCRs recognized epitopes lying outside the regions that are mutated in the B.1.351 and B.1.1.7 variants. The 56-69-year group was small, and its depth increase did not reach significance, likely because of low power. Conclusions about previously exposed vaccinees are limited because only a handful of AZD1222 recipients were SARS-CoV-2 seropositive at baseline.

The CDR3 runs 15 residues from the cysteine to the phenylalanine. The entry retains the CDR3 DNA only, 45 bases that are in frame from base 1. The junction shows trimming of 6 bases on V and 7 bases on J, plus 19 bases between the germline ends. CDR1 and CDR2, looked up from the germline V gene (reference sequence), are LNHDA and SQIVND. A note on this clone: Its antigen has not been determined. Qualities for individual bases were not recorded, and no much larger clone is one base off.

The time point label of this sample denotes: baseline before first vaccination. Vaccinee samples were obtained from the UK trials COV001 and COV002, which included a single-blind randomized controlled phase 2/3 trial of AZD1222 (ChAdOx1 nCoV-19) in healthy adults. For TCRbeta chain sequencing, PBMC samples were collected from trial participants at day 0 and at day 28 after the second dose. The sample here was peripheral blood, taken on day 0 of AZD1222 vaccination. This receptor was identified in an adult in good health. The chain uses TRBV19 and TRBJ2-1; the D segment could be TRBD1, given 5 matching bases. In nucleotide form, the sequence is TGTGCCAGTAGACCACAGGTCAGTCACGGAAATGAGCAGTTCTTC. This codes for CASRPQVSHGNEQFF.